The present entry profiles one TCR beta chain with its context. The antigen remains undetermined. Sequencing was performed with immunoSEQ multiplex PCR; in TCRdb, only in-frame clones are kept and a portion is missing. The sample records 90,000 to 100,000 clones, roughly 90% being singletons. This entry is derived from a study of T cell responses to AZD1222 COVID-19 vaccine. Study-level results: Donors were chiefly white British, with a greater number of females, and clonal diversity was perhaps underestimated. Repertoires in all cases were sampled only once the peak T cell response had passed. A reported finding is that nearly half of spike-specific TCRs target unmutated variant regions.

Germline CDR1 reads GTSNPN; CDR2 reads SVGIG (reference sequence). This CDR3 is built from 11 residues. Between the trimmed V and J ends, which lost 3 bases and 8 bases, there was a span of 11 bases. V usage is TRBV30 and J usage is TRBJ2-7; D might be TRBD2 (5 bases). The starting material was peripheral blood, obtained on day 0 of AZD1222 vaccination. The TCR sequence derives from an adult in good health. The CDR3: CAWRGPGKQYF. CDR3 bases: TGTGCCTGGAGGGGCCCGGGGAAGCAGTACTTC.